These T cell receptor beta chains were read from a single sample in a study of vaccination effects on CD4 cells after COVID-19. Their cognate antigens are unknown. TCRdb's table, derived via immunoSEQ multiplex PCR, lists solely in-frame clones and lacks some. The sample carries under 80,000 clones, around 79% recorded once. The specimen comprised CD4+ T cells from PBMCs cultured with SARS-CoV-2 spike peptides, sampled before COVID-19 vaccination. The receptors were gathered from a human donor who received a COVID-19 vaccine. Each CDR3 is given without its conserved first and last residue. Fields, in order: J gene, V gene, CDR3 protein.

J: TRBJ2-5; V: TRBV27; CDR3: ASSWPDLRGRRGETQY
J: TRBJ2-5; V: TRBV3-1/TRBV3-2; CDR3: ASSRGPSETQY
J: TRBJ1-3; V: TRBV2; CDR3: ASRGSGNTIY
J: TRBJ2-3; V: TRBV5-1; CDR3: ASSLPAGGRPSTDTQY
J: TRBJ2-5; V: TRBV2; CDR3: ASSVSVETQY
J: TRBJ1-2; V: TRBV6-5; CDR3: ASSYQRQVGGYT
J: TRBJ1-6; V: TRBV6-5; CDR3: ASSWGQPNSPLH
J: TRBJ1-2; V: TRBV6-5; CDR3: ASSPNRGYGYT
J: TRBJ1-5; V: TRBV6-5; CDR3: ASRRGQGNQPQH
J: TRBJ1-4; V: TRBV3-1/TRBV3-2; CDR3: ASSQTLEKLF
J: TRBJ1-4; V: TRBV19; CDR3: ASSDLRGATNEKLF
J: TRBJ1-3; V: TRBV4-1; CDR3: ASSQLRGNTIY
J: TRBJ2-3; V: TRBV15; CDR3: ATSSRRGTDTQY
J: TRBJ2-2; V: TRBV27; CDR3: ASSFRRLAGRSITGELF
J: TRBJ2-5; V: TRBV9; CDR3: ASSVGGLAGVETQY
J: TRBJ1-5; V: TRBV9; CDR3: ASSVEPNYSNQPQH
J: TRBJ2-3; V: TRBV4-1; CDR3: ASSQAGLAGATDTQY
J: TRBJ1-4; V: TRBV5-1; CDR3: ASSLDSRNEKLF
J: TRBJ2-3; V: TRBV28; CDR3: ASIGRGGRGKDTQY
J: TRBJ1-1; V: TRBV18; CDR3: ASLSGTENEAF
J: TRBJ2-1; V: TRBV28; CDR3: ASSTGGTGINEQF
J: TRBJ2-1; V: TRBV6-4; CDR3: ASSHGASNEQF
J: TRBJ1-2; V: TRBV6-5; CDR3: ASSYRGSEGGYT
J: TRBJ2-1; V: TRBV5-4; CDR3: ASSLKRGEYNEQF
J: TRBJ1-1; V: TRBV7-2; CDR3: ASSYGHAEAF
J: TRBJ2-3; V: TRBV11-1; CDR3: ASSFQGADTQY
J: TRBJ1-1; V: TRBV5-1; CDR3: ASSSLGQGHTEAF
J: TRBJ1-1; V: TRBV5-1; CDR3: ASSPGTGTEAF
J: TRBJ2-5; V: TRBV4-1; CDR3: ASSQPWGGRHGWTQY
J: TRBJ1-5; V: TRBV19; CDR3: ASSIRTNQPQH
J: TRBJ1-5; V: TRBV2; CDR3: ASASDSSNQPQH
J: TRBJ1-1; V: TRBV29-1; CDR3: SVQKTEGTEAF
J: TRBJ1-4; V: TRBV7-9; CDR3: ASSFRGRVEKLF
J: TRBJ1-6; V: TRBV3-1/TRBV3-2; CDR3: ASSPGGDSNRH
J: TRBJ1-1; V: TRBV6-4; CDR3: ASSVRGDTEAF
J: TRBJ2-1; V: TRBV24-1; CDR3: ATSDSRDPYNEQF
J: TRBJ2-2; V: TRBV25-1; CDR3: ASQLGSQNTGELF
J: TRBJ1-5; V: TRBV12-3/TRBV12-4; CDR3: ASSGRNQPQH
J: TRBJ2-5; V: TRBV6-6; CDR3: ASSRGQDQETQY
J: TRBJ2-2; V: TRBV7-6; CDR3: ASSPQGATGELF
J: TRBJ1-3; V: TRBV3-1/TRBV3-2; CDR3: ASSLSSGNTIY
J: TRBJ2-1; V: TRBV7-8; CDR3: ASSSTRPSGNEQF
J: TRBJ1-1; V: TRBV18; CDR3: ASSSGQGGTEAF
J: TRBJ1-2; V: TRBV4-1; CDR3: ASSHEKGRNYGYT
J: TRBJ1-5; V: TRBV19; CDR3: ASGGHFNQPQH